This T cell receptor beta chain was sequenced in a study of T cell responses to AZD1222 COVID-19 vaccine. Study observations and caveats: At baseline, just 5 or 6 AZD1222 recipients tested seropositive. Once two AZD1222 doses were given, Spike-specific TCR breadth and depth went up. Clonal diversity was possibly underestimated, and the donors were mostly white British, with more females.

Germline CDR1 and CDR2: LGHDT and YNNKEL (reference sequence). Trimming pared 8 bases from V and 3 bases from J, leaving 13 bases between. CDR3 length: 13 amino acids. A remark on this clone: Its cognate antigen is unknown.

Profiling relied on immunoSEQ multiplex PCR, and the TCRdb table lists in-frame clones only, not all of them. The data show some 88,000 clones, about nine tenths seen once. Sample: peripheral blood, taken 28 days after the second AZD1222 dose. This clonotype was sampled from an adult who received the AZD1222 COVID-19 vaccine. The chain carries TRBV3-1 (or the pseudogene TRBV3-2) and TRBJ1-1; weak D call: TRBD1 (5 bases). CDR3 amino acids: CASGRGVDTEAFF. CDR3 nucleotides: TGTGCCAGCGGGAGGGGCGTTGACACTGAAGCTTTCTTT.